The 16 T cell receptor beta chains below all came from one sample that was sequenced in a study of naive and memory T cell subsets. The beta constant-region primer was an equimolar mix of two oligonucleotides covering TRBC1 and TRBC2. One entry per CDR3 protein, called by TCRdb with MiXCR from the UMI-ligation and nested PCR reads. Found here are some 150,000 distinct CDR3 sequences, about a sixth of them singletons; the top ten hold about 0.15%. Sequencing used naive CD4+ T cells from blood. The receptors originated from a human donor in good health.

This clonotype occurred a few times. The rearrangement uses TRBV20-1 and TRBJ1-3, with D hard to call. V shed 0 bases and J shed 6 bases, with 15 bases lying between them. The CDR3 loop spans 15 amino acids. Germline V gene sequence: CDR1 DFQATT, CDR2 SNEGSKA (reference sequence). The CDR3 here is CSARDSERPPNTIYF. The CDR3 bases are TGCAGTGCTAGAGATTCCGAACGCCCCCCAAACACCATATATTTT.

There are a few counts of this clonotype. The rearrangement joins TRBV7-2 to TRBJ1-5; D perhaps matches TRBD1 (5 bases). Germline assignment: CDR1 SGHTA and CDR2 FQGNSA. V was cut by 5 bases and J by 2 bases, with 13 bases left in between. The CDR3 is made up of 15 amino acids. The CDR3 DNA follows: TGTGCCAGCAGCCCCCTGAGGGACGGCAATCAGCCCCAGCATTTT. Its translation is CASSPLRDGNQPQHF.

Turning to this clonotype: The junction departs from germline at one end; a sequencing error may be responsible. V and J are TRBV10-3 and TRBJ1-2; D remains unclear. Germline lookup yields CDR1 ENHRY and CDR2 SYGVKD. The CDR3 loop spans 13 amino acids. The DNA of the CDR3 is TGTGCCATCAGTGAGTCAGGGTATCCCTTCTGCGCCTTC. Translated, it gives CAISESGYPFCAF.

This clonotype was detected only a few times. This chain connects TRBV7-2 to TRBJ1-6; D is uncertain. This CDR3 spans 14 amino acids. CDR1 is SGHTA and CDR2 is FQGNSA in the germline V gene. V was clipped by 2 bases and J by 6 bases, with 8 bases between them. The CDR3: CASSLQQTNSPLHF. The CDR3 DNA is TGTGCCAGCAGCTTACAACAGACTAATTCACCCCTCCACTTT.

The chain links TRBV25-1 to TRBJ2-2; D is unclear. The CDR3 contains 11 residues. Germline V lookup: CDR1 MGHDK, CDR2 SYGVNS. Trimming took off 6 bases at V and 6 bases at J, with 5 bases between the two ends. The CDR3 DNA reads as TGTGCCAGCAGATCCCCCGGGGAGCTGTTTTTT. As protein: CASRSPGELFF. The variable domain in full, completed from reference TRBV25-1 and TRBJ2-2, reads EADIYQTPRYLVIGTGKKITLECSQTMGHDKMYWYQQDPGMELHLIHYSYGVNSTEKGDLSSESTVSRIRTEHFPLTLESARPSHTSQYLCASRSPGELFFGEGSRLTVL.

This sequence joins TRBV27 and TRBJ1-1; no definite D call. Germline V gene sequence: CDR1 MNHEY, CDR2 SMNVEV (reference sequence). V lost 4 bases and J lost 3, with 15 bases in between. This CDR3 comprises 15 residues. In DNA, the CDR3 is TGTGCCAGCAGTTCCACTCAGGCTGGGGACACTGAAGCTTTCTTT. Amino acids: CASSSTQAGDTEAFF.

This clonotype occurred a few times. This chain connects TRBV3-1 to TRBJ2-1, with unresolved D. Germline CDR1 LGHDT, CDR2 YNNKEL (reference sequence). Deletions cut 0 bases from V and 2 bases from J, with 5 bases between. There are 14 residues in the CDR3. CDR3 in amino acids: CASSQEGTYNEQFF. DNA of the CDR3: TGTGCCAGCAGCCAAGAGGGGACCTACAATGAGCAGTTCTTC.

The chain links TRBV5-1 to TRBJ2-3; D remains ambiguous. Germline CDR1 is SGHRS and CDR2 is YFSETQ. The CDR3 length is 16 residues. The V gene lost 1 base and the J gene lost 0 bases, with 12 bases spanning the gap. The chain's CDR3 is CASSLSDRTSTDTQYF. Here the CDR3 DNA reads TGCGCCAGCAGCTTGTCCGACCGCACTAGCACAGATACGCAGTATTTT.

This clonotype was detected only a few times. CDR3 DNA sequence: TGTGCCAGCAGTTTAAATCTCGGGGGGCTTCATTCCTACGAGCAGTACTTC. This codes for CASSLNLGGLHSYEQYF. This sequence joins TRBV28 and TRBJ2-7, with a weak D call TRBD2 (7 bases). V was pared by 2 bases and J by 1 base, with 18 bases between. The CDR3 is 17 amino acids. Germline CDR1 and CDR2: MDHEN and SYDVKM.

This clonotype has more than one count but fewer than ten. V and J are TRBV18 and TRBJ1-5, with D maybe TRBD1 (6 bases). Germline V lookup: CDR1 KGHSH, CDR2 LQKENI. Trimming stripped 8 bases from V and 0 bases from J, with 14 bases between. The CDR3 totals 15 residues. The CDR3 loop reads CASTRTADSNQPQHF. DNA for the CDR3: TGTGCCAGCACCCGGACAGCCGATAGCAATCAGCCCCAGCATTTT.

This clonotype was observed a few times. J is TRBJ2-4 and V is TRBV28; no reliable D call. Germline V lookup: CDR1 MDHEN, CDR2 SYDVKM. The CDR3 is made up of 18 amino acids. V lost 7 bases to trimming and J lost 2 bases, with 24 bases between them. CDR3 in amino acids: CASTKESKFARPKNIQYF. The CDR3 DNA reads as TGTGCCAGCACAAAGGAGTCCAAGTTCGCTCGACCCAAAAACATTCAGTACTTC.

The rearrangement joins TRBV21-1 to TRBJ2-7; no DNA check was done on the table's D call, TRBD1. TRBV21-1 is shown as a pseudogene. The CDR3 consists of 14 residues. In DNA form, the CDR3 reads TGTGCCAGCAGCATTAGGACAACAGCCTACGAGCAGTACTTC. Protein product: CASSIRTTAYEQYF.

This clonotype showed up many times. The gene calls are TRBV7-9 and TRBJ2-3, with 7 nucleotides matching TRBD2. Losses at the gene ends were 2 bases for V and 1 base for J; bases not matched to a gene: 0. The CDR3 sequence is 14 residues long. In germline, CDR1 is SEHNR, CDR2 FQNEAQ (reference sequence). The CDR3 is CASSLTSGTDTQYF. The CDR3 coding sequence is TGTGCCAGCAGCTTAACTAGCGGCACAGATACGCAGTATTTT.

This clonotype was detected only a few times. This chain uses TRBV6-5 with TRBJ2-1, with D maybe TRBD1 (5 bases). Trimming cost V 5 bases and J 5 bases, with 7 bases left between them. This CDR3 is 12 amino acids long. CDR1 is MNHEY and CDR2 is SVGAGI in the germline V gene. The CDR3 nucleotides are TGTGCCAGCAGTAGGGGAAACAATGAGCAGTTCTTC. Protein product: CASSRGNNEQFF.

This clonotype was found many times. V usage is TRBV3-1 and J usage is TRBJ2-7; 7 nucleotides align to TRBD2. CDR3 size: 15 residues. CDR1 and CDR2 from the germline V gene are LGHDT and YNNKEL (reference sequence). Trimming took 4 bases from V and 5 from J; bases not matched to a gene: 11. As DNA, the CDR3 is TGTGCCAGCAGCCCCCGTGGGCGGGGGAGGGACGAGCAGTACTTC. Its translation is CASSPRGRGRDEQYF.

The V gene is TRBV7-2, the J gene TRBJ2-5, with TRBD2 identical over 12 bases. Trimming cost V 1 base and J 2 bases; bases outside gene matches: 8. The germline gives CDR1 SGHTA, CDR2 FQGNSA. This CDR3 contains 18 residues. The CDR3 DNA reads as TGTGCCAGCAGCTTAGATGGGCTAGCGGGAGGGCGACAAGAGACCCAGTACTTC. This codes for CASSLDGLAGGRQETQYF.